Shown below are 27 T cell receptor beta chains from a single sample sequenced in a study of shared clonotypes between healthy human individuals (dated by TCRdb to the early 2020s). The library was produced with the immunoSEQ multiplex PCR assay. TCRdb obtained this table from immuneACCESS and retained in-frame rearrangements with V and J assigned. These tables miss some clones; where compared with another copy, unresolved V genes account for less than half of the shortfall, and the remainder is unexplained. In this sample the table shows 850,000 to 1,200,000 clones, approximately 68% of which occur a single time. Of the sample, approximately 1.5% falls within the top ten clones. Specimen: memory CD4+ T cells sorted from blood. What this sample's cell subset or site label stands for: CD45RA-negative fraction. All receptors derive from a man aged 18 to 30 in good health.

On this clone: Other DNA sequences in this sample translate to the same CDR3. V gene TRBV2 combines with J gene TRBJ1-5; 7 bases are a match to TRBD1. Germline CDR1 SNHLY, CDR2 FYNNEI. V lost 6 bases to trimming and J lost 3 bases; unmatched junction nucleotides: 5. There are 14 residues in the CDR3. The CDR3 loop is CASSADRSNQPQHF. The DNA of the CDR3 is TGTGCCAGCAGCGCGGACAGGTCCAATCAGCCCCAGCATTTT.

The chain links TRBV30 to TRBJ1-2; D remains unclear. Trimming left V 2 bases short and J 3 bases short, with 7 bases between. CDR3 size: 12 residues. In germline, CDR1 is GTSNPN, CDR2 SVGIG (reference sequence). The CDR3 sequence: CAWSLVYYGYTF. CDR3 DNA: TGTGCCTGGAGTTTAGTCTACTATGGCTACACCTTC.

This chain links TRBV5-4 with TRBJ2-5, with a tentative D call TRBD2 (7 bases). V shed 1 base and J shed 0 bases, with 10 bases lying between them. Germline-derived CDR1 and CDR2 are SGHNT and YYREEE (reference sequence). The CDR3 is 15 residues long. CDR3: CASSLQGRDQETQYF. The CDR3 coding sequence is TGTGCCAGCAGCTTGCAGGGGAGGGACCAAGAGACCCAGTACTTC.

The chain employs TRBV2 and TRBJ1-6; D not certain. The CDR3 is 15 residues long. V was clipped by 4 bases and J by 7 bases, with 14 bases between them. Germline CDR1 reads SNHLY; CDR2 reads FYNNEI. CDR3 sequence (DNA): TGTGCCAGCAGTGCTCAGCCGCCTAACAATTCACCCCTCCACTTT. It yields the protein CASSAQPPNNSPLHF.

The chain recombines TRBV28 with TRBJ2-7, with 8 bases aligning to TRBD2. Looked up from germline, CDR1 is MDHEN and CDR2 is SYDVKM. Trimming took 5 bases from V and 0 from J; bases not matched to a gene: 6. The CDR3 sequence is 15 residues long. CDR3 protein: CASSLLGTSSYEQYF. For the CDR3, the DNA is TGTGCCAGCAGTCTATTAGGGACTAGCTCCTACGAGCAGTACTTC.

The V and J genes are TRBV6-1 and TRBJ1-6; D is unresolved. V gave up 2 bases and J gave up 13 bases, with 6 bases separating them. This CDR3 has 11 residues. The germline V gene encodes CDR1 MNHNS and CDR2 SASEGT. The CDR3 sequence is CASSELGPLHF. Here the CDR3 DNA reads TGTGCCAGCAGTGAATTGGGCCCCCTCCACTTT.

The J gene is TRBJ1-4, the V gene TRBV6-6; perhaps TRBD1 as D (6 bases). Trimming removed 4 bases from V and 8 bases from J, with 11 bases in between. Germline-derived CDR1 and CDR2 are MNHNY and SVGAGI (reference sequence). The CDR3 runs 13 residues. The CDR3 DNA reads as TGTGCCAGCAGTTCCCCAGGGGAGGAAAAACTGTTTTTT. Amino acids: CASSSPGEEKLFF.

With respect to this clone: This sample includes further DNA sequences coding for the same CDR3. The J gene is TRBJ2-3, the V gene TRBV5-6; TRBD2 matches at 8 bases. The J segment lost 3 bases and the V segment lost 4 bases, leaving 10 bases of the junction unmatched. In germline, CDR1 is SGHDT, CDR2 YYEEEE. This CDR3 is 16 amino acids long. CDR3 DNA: TGTGCCAGCAGCGATAGGGAGCGGGGGACGACAGATACGCAGTATTTT. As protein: CASSDRERGTTDTQYF.

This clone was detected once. For the CDR3, the DNA is TGTGCCAGCTCACCGGGACAGGGGGCCAAAAACATTCAGTACTTC. Its protein product is CASSPGQGAKNIQYF. This sequence joins TRBV18 and TRBJ2-4; 10 nucleotides align to TRBD1. CDR3 size: 15 residues. The V gene end was trimmed by 3 bases and the J gene end by 1 base; junction bases not matched to a gene: 0. Germline V CDR1 and CDR2: KGHSH, LQKENI.

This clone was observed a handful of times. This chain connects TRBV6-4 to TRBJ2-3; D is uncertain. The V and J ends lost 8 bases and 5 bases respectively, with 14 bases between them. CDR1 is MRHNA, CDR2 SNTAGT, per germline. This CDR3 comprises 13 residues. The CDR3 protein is CASGYNEGDTQYF. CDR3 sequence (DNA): TGTGCCAGCGGCTACAACGAAGGAGATACGCAGTATTTT.

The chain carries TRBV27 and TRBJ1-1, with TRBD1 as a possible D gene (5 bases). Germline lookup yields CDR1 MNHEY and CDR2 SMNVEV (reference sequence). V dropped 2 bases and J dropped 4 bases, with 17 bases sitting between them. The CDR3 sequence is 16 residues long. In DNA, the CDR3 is TGTGCCAGCAGTTTAAACGTTCAGGGAATTGGCACTGAAGCTTTCTTT. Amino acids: CASSLNVQGIGTEAFF.

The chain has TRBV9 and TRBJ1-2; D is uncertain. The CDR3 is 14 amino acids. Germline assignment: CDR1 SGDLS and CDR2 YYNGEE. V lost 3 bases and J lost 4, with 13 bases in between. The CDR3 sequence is CASSATTGSYGYTF. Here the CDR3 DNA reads TGTGCCAGCAGCGCCACGACGGGGAGCTATGGCTACACCTTC.

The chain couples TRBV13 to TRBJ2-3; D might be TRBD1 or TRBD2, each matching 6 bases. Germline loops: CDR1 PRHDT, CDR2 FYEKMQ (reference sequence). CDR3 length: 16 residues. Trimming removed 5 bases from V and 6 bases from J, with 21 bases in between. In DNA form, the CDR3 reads TGTGCCAGCAGCCTCCGAGTGGGGGGCACGTGGGATACGCAGTATTTT. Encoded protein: CASSLRVGGTWDTQYF.

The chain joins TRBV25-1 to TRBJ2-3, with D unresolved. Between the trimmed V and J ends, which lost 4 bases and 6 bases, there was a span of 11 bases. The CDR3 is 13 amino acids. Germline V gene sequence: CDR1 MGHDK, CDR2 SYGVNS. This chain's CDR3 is CASSAIVRDTQYF. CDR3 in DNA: TGTGCCAGCAGTGCAATCGTGCGGGATACGCAGTATTTT.

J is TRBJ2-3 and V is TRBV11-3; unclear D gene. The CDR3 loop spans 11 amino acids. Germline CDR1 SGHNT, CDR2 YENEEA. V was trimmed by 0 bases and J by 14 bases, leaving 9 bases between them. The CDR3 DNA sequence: TGTGCCAGCAGCTTAGACGGTAATCTGTATTTT. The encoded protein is CASSLDGNLYF.

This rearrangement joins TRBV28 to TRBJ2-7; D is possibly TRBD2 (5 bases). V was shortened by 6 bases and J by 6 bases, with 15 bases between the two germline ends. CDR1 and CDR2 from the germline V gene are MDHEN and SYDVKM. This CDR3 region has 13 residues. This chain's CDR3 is CASSPPRVGEQYF. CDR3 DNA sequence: TGTGCCAGCAGCCCCCCGAGGGTCGGCGAGCAGTACTTC.

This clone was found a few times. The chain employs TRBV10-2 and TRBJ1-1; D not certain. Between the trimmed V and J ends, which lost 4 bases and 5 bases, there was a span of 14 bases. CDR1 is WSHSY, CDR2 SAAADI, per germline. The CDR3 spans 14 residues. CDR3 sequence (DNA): TGCGCCAGCAGTGCGGGCGGGGATGGTACTGAAGCTTTCTTT. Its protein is CASSAGGDGTEAFF.

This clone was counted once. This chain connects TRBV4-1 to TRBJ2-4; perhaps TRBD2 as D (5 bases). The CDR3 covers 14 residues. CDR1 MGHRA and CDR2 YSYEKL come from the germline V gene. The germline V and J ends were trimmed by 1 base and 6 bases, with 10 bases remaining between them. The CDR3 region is CASSQAPGINIQYF. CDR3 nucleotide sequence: TGCGCCAGCAGCCAAGCGCCGGGGATAAACATTCAGTACTTC.

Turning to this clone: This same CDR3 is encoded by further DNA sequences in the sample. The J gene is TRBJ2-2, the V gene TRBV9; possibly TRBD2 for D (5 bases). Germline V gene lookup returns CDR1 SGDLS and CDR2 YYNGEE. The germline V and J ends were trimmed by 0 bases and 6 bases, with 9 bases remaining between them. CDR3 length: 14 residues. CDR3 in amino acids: CASSVDWGAGELFF. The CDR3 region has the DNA TGTGCCAGCAGCGTAGACTGGGGAGCCGGGGAGCTGTTTTTT.

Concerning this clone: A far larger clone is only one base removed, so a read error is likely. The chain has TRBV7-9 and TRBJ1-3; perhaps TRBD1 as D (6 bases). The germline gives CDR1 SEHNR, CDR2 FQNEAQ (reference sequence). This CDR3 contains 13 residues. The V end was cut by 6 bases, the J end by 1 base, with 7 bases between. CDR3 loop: CASRTGSGNTIYF. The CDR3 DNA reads TGTGCCAGCAGGACAGGTTCTGGAAACACCATATATTTT.

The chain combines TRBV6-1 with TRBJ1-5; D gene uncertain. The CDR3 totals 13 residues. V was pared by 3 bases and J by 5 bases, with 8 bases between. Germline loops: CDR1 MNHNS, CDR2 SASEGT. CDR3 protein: CASSDTYDQPQHF. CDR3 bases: TGTGCCAGCAGTGATACGTATGATCAGCCCCAGCATTTT.

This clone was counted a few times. As DNA, the CDR3 is TGTGCCAGCAGCTTAGCGCAGGGTACGGATAGGAGCAATCAGCCCCAGCATTTT. This encodes CASSLAQGTDRSNQPQHF. V gene TRBV7-8 combines with J gene TRBJ1-5; D may be TRBD1 (5 bases). The CDR3 is 18 residues long. V was pared by 0 bases and J by 1 base, with 16 bases between. Germline lookup yields CDR1 SGHVS and CDR2 FQNEAQ.

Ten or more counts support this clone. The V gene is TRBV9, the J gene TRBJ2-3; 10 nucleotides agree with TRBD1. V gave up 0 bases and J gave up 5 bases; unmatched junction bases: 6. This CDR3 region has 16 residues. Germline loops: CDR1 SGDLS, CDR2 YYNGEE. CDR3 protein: CASSVGQGAFGDTQYF. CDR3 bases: TGTGCCAGCAGCGTAGGACAGGGGGCATTTGGAGATACGCAGTATTTT.

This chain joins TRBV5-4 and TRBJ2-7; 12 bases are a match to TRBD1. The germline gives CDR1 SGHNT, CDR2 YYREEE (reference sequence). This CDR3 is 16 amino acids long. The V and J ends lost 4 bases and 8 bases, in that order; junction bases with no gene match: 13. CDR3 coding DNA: TGTGCCAGCAGCCAAACGACGCCGGGACAGGGGGCGAAGCAGTACTTC. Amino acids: CASSQTTPGQGAKQYF.

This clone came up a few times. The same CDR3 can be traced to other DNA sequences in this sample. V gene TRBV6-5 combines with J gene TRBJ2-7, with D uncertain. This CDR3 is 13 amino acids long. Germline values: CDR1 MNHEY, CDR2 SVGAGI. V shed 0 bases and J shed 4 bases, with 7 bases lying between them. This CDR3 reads CASSYSPPYEQYF. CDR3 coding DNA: TGTGCCAGCAGTTACTCCCCCCCGTACGAGCAGTACTTC.

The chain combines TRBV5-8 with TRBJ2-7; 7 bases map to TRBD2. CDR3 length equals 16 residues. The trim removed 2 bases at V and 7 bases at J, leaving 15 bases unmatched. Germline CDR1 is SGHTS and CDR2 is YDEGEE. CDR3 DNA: TGTGCCAGCAGCTTTACATCGTCTAGCGGCCCCCCGGAGCAGTACTTC. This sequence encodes CASSFTSSSGPPEQYF. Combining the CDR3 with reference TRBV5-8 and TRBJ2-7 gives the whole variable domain EAGVTQSPTHLIKTRGQQATLRCSPISGHTSVYWYQQALGLGLQFLLWYDEGEERNRGNFPPRFSGRQFPNYSSELNVNALELEDSALYLCASSFTSSSGPPEQYFGPGTRLTVT.

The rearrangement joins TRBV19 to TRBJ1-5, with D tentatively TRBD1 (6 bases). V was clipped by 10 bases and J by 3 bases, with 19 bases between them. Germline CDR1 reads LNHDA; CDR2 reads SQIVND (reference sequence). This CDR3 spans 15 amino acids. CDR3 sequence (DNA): TGTGCCACTACCAGACAGGCTGGGCCCAATCAGCCCCAGCATTTT. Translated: CATTRQAGPNQPQHF.